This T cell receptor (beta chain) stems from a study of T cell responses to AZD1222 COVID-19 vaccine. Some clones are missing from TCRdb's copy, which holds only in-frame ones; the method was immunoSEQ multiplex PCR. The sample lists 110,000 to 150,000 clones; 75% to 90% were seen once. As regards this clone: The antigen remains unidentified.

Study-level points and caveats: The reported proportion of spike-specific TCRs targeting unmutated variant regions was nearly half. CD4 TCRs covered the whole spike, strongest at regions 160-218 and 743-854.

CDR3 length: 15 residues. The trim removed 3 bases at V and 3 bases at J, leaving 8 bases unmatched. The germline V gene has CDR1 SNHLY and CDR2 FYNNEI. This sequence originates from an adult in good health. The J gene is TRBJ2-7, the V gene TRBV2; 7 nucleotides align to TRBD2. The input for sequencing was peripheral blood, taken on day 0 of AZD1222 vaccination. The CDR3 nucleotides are TGTGCCAGCAGTGACCGGCGGGAGTACTACTACGAGCAGTACTTC. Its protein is CASSDRREYYYEQYF.